The 25 T cell receptor beta chains below all came from one sample that was sequenced in a study of shared clonotypes between healthy human individuals. Generated by immunoSEQ multiplex PCR, the TCRdb table keeps only in-frame clones and is missing some. The sample lists 2 million to 2.5 million clones, 85% to 95% occurring once. The sample was naive CD4+ T cells from PBMCs. Subset meaning: CD45RA+ positively selected. These receptors were taken from a man between 18 and 29 years old in good health. Some clones in this sample may be carry-over from other donors' samples.

The rearrangement links TRBV7-2 to TRBJ2-1; 8 bases are shared with TRBD2. The CDR3 is 16 residues long. The V gene end was trimmed by 5 bases and the J gene end by 0 bases; junction bases not matched to a gene: 6. From germline, CDR1 is SGHTA and CDR2 FQGNSA. In DNA form, the CDR3 reads TGTGCCAGCAGCCTTACTAGCGGCAACTCCTACAATGAGCAGTTCTTC. Residues: CASSLTSGNSYNEQFF.

The gene calls are TRBV4-1 and TRBJ2-7, with 8 bases fitting TRBD2. The CDR3 totals 18 residues. The V segment lost 0 bases and the J segment 2 bases; nucleotides outside the gene matches: 12. CDR1 and CDR2 (germline): MGHRA, YSYEKL. CDR3 DNA: TGCGCCAGCAGCCAAGACCCCGCGGGACTAGTCTTTCCCTACGAGCAGTACTTC. Amino acid sequence: CASSQDPAGLVFPYEQYF.

The chain carries TRBV5-5 and TRBJ2-7; perhaps D is TRBD1 or TRBD2 (6 bases each). This CDR3 is 15 amino acids long. V was clipped by 4 bases and J by 3 bases, with 17 bases between them. Looked up from germline, CDR1 is SGHKS and CDR2 is YYEKEE (reference sequence). The CDR3 loop reads CASSIGGTSYYEQYF. For the CDR3, the DNA is TGTGCCAGCAGCATAGGCGGGACATCCTACTACGAGCAGTACTTC.

The rearrangement uses TRBV19 and TRBJ1-5; a possible D gene is TRBD1 (6 bases). Germline V lookup: CDR1 LNHDA, CDR2 SQIVND (reference sequence). This CDR3 contains 13 residues. Between the trimmed V and J ends, which lost 10 bases and 1 base, there was a span of 11 bases. For the CDR3, the DNA is TGTGCCACTTCCGGGACAAGCAATCAGCCCCAGCATTTT. Amino acid sequence: CATSGTSNQPQHF.

This sequence joins TRBV5-4 and TRBJ1-4; D is uncertain. There are 14 residues in the CDR3. Germline V gene lookup returns CDR1 SGHNT and CDR2 YYREEE (reference sequence). V lost 4 bases to trimming and J lost 4 bases, with 11 bases between them. CDR3 DNA sequence: TGTGCCAGCAGCCATGGGAGAAGTAATGAAAAACTGTTTTTT. Its translation: CASSHGRSNEKLFF. Together with reference TRBV5-4 and TRBJ1-4, the CDR3 gives the full variable domain: ETGVTQSPTHLIKTRGQQVTLRCSSQSGHNTVSWYQQALGQGPQFIFQYYREEENGRGNFPPRFSGLQFPNYSSELNVNALELDDSALYLCASSHGRSNEKLFFGSGTQLSVL.

This clone was counted a single time. The rearrangement links TRBV6-6 to TRBJ2-3, with D possibly TRBD2 on 6 matching bases. V lost 7 bases and J 2 bases, leaving 16 bases between the germline ends. Germline-derived CDR1 and CDR2 are MNHNY and SVGAGI (reference sequence). The CDR3 extends over 15 amino acids. CDR3 amino acids: CASTYPRGTTDTQYF. CDR3 nucleotides: TGTGCCAGCACCTACCCCCGGGGGACCACAGATACGCAGTATTTT.

The chain's CDR3 is CASSLTSARADTQYF. The DNA for the CDR3 is TGTGCCAGCAGCTTAACGTCCGCTAGGGCAGATACGCAGTATTTT. This chain joins TRBV7-3 and TRBJ2-3; D unclear. CDR1 and CDR2 from the germline V gene are SGHTA and FQGTGA. Trimming pared 0 bases from V and 4 bases from J, leaving 11 bases between. The CDR3 spans 15 residues.

The chain has TRBV6-5 and TRBJ2-1; TRBD2 might be the D (5 bases). The CDR3 length is 14 residues. CDR1 MNHEY and CDR2 SVGAGI come from the germline V gene. V shed 5 bases and J shed 6 bases, with 14 bases lying between them. The CDR3 is CASSPPGIVNEQFF. The CDR3 region has the DNA TGTGCCAGCAGTCCACCGGGAATAGTCAATGAGCAGTTCTTC.

The rearrangement joins TRBV5-1 to TRBJ2-1; D call uncertain. The V end was cut by 0 bases, the J end by 0 bases, with 7 bases between. The germline V gene encodes CDR1 SGHRS and CDR2 YFSETQ. This CDR3 has 15 amino acids. CDR3 DNA: TGCGCCAGCAGCTTGGGATCGCGCTCCTACAATGAGCAGTTCTTC. It specifies CASSLGSRSYNEQFF.

This clone was detected a few times. This rearrangement joins TRBV30 to TRBJ1-1; the match to TRBD1 covers 7 bases. The CDR3 totals 13 residues. The ends lost 1 base at V and 3 bases at J; junction bases unmatched: 2. Germline V gene lookup returns CDR1 GTSNPN and CDR2 SVGIG (reference sequence). The CDR3: CAWSGDSYTEAFF. In nucleotides, the CDR3 is TGTGCCTGGAGTGGGGACAGCTACACTGAAGCTTTCTTT.

The chain recombines TRBV6-5 with TRBJ1-5; TRBD1 aligns across 7 bases. Germline values: CDR1 MNHEY, CDR2 SVGAGI. CDR3 length: 14 residues. V lost 6 bases to trimming and J lost 11 bases; unmatched junction nucleotides: 13. CDR3: CASSPDRSRWTQHF. CDR3 in DNA: TGTGCCAGCAGCCCGGACAGGTCGAGGTGGACCCAGCATTTT.

A word on this clone: This may stem from a read error, because a much larger clone lies one nucleotide away. The sample carries other DNA sequences with the same CDR3. The CDR3 bases are TGTGCCAGCAGCGTAGACAGCAATCAGCCCCAGCATTTT. This sequence encodes CASSVDSNQPQHF. This chain links TRBV7-2 with TRBJ1-5; D is uncertain. Germline CDR1 reads SGHTA; CDR2 reads FQGNSA. V lost 5 bases, J lost 1 base, and 6 bases lay in between. CDR3 length equals 13 residues.

As for this clone: Other DNA sequences in this sample translate to the same CDR3. The chain employs TRBV7-6 and TRBJ2-1; TRBD2 matches 14 bases. Germline-derived CDR1 and CDR2 are SGHVS and FNYEAQ. CDR3 length equals 16 residues. V trimming: 5 bases; J trimming: 4 bases; junction bases outside the gene matches: 4. CDR3 nucleotides: TGTGCCAGCAGCCGACTAGCGGGAGGGTCTTACAATGAGCAGTTCTTC. Amino acid sequence: CASSRLAGGSYNEQFF.

This clone was found once. The chain carries TRBV5-6 and TRBJ2-1; the D gene is possibly TRBD1 (7 bases). CDR3 length: 16 residues. The germline V gene has CDR1 SGHDT and CDR2 YYEEEE. V was cut by 4 bases and J by 4 bases, with 18 bases left in between. CDR3 in amino acids: CASSPRGAEPYNEQFF. Written as DNA, the CDR3 is TGTGCCAGCAGCCCCAGGGGGGCAGAGCCATACAATGAGCAGTTCTTC.

This chain links TRBV11-2 with TRBJ2-5; TRBD1 matches 8 bases. CDR1 and CDR2 from the germline V gene are SGHAT and FQNNGV. The junction had 12 bases not matched to a gene; V was cut back by 4 bases and J by 5 bases. The CDR3 consists of 16 residues. CDR3 DNA sequence: TGTGCCAGCAGCTCATCCCCATCCCGACAGGGGGAGACCCAGTACTTC. This codes for CASSSSPSRQGETQYF.

This chain uses TRBV19 with TRBJ1-1; D unclear. CDR1 and CDR2 (germline): LNHDA, SQIVND (reference sequence). The CDR3 spans 12 residues. V lost 3 bases and J 1 base, leaving 3 bases between the germline ends. This CDR3 is CASSIPNTEAFF. CDR3 coding DNA: TGTGCCAGTAGTATCCCGAACACTGAAGCTTTCTTT.

This chain connects TRBV28 to TRBJ2-5, with 12 bases matching TRBD2. The CDR3 covers 18 residues. Trimming at V came to 5 bases and at J to 5 bases, leaving 15 bases not matched to a gene. Germline values: CDR1 MDHEN, CDR2 SYDVKM. CDR3 coding DNA: TGTGCCAGCAGTCCCCTAGCGGGAGGGCCTTTCGCCGTCGAGACCCAGTACTTC. It specifies CASSPLAGGPFAVETQYF.

This sequence joins TRBV2 and TRBJ2-5; D possibly corresponds to TRBD1 (6 bases). The germline gives CDR1 SNHLY, CDR2 FYNNEI. CDR3 length equals 16 residues. With 7 bases removed from V and 0 bases from J, the gap between germline ends came to 18 bases. CDR3 sequence: CASTPRGTLYQETQYF. CDR3 DNA: TGTGCCAGCACCCCTAGGGGGACACTATACCAAGAGACCCAGTACTTC.

The chain has TRBV28 and TRBJ1-2; D is unclear. CDR3 length: 15 residues. V was cut by 4 bases and J by 1 base, with 13 bases left in between. From germline, CDR1 is MDHEN and CDR2 SYDVKM. CDR3 in amino acids: CASSSAGGINYGYTF. In DNA, the CDR3 is TGTGCCAGCAGTTCTGCAGGAGGCATTAACTATGGCTACACCTTC.

The rearrangement joins TRBV15 to TRBJ1-3; the D gene is possibly TRBD1 (6 bases). The CDR3 length is 16 residues. Germline lookup yields CDR1 LNHNV and CDR2 YYDKDF (reference sequence). V dropped 0 bases and J dropped 2 bases, with 11 bases sitting between them. The CDR3 bases are TGTGCCACCAGCAGAGATCAGGGGCTTGCTGGAAACACCATATATTTT. Encoded protein: CATSRDQGLAGNTIYF.

The chain recombines TRBV6-7 with TRBJ2-2; D is unclear. TRBV6-7 carries the ORF label, with uncertain function. The CDR3 totals 17 residues. V was shortened by 0 bases and J by 3 bases, with 14 bases between the two germline ends. The CDR3 DNA is TGTGCCAGCAGTTACTCGAAGGCTCGACTGGACACCGGGGAGCTGTTTTTT. It is translated as CASSYSKARLDTGELFF.

This clone has just a few counts. This chain joins TRBV10-2 and TRBJ1-1; weak D call: TRBD1 (5 bases). Germline values: CDR1 WSHSY, CDR2 SAAADI. The CDR3 length is 11 residues. The ends were cut back, 7 bases at V and 4 bases at J, with 7 bases in the middle. In nucleotides, the CDR3 is TGCGCCAGCACGGGGCTCACTGAAGCTTTCTTT. Its translation: CASTGLTEAFF.

The chain joins TRBV28 to TRBJ1-1, with D uncertain. Germline V lookup: CDR1 MDHEN, CDR2 SYDVKM. The CDR3 is made up of 12 amino acids. Trimming removed 6 bases at V and 7 bases at J, with 12 bases between. CDR3 sequence: CASSQPSHEAFF. For the CDR3, the DNA is TGTGCCAGCAGCCAGCCCTCCCATGAAGCTTTCTTT.

The chain is built from TRBV11-3 and TRBJ2-4, with 11 bases fitting TRBD2. Germline V CDR1 and CDR2: SGHNT, YENEEA. The V segment lost 2 bases and the J segment 6 bases; nucleotides outside the gene matches: 3. CDR3 length: 15 residues. CDR3 protein: CASSLSGTSGNIQYF. The CDR3 DNA reads as TGTGCCAGCAGCTTAAGTGGGACTAGCGGAAACATTCAGTACTTC.

This chain uses TRBV6-1 with TRBJ2-3; 7 bases are shared with TRBD2. V lost 11 bases, J lost 2 bases, and 4 bases stayed unmatched. The CDR3 runs 12 residues. Germline CDR1 and CDR2: MNHNS and SASEGT. The CDR3 nucleotides read TGTGCCGTGGGGGGGGTCACAGATACGCAGTATTTT. Translated: CAVGGVTDTQYF.